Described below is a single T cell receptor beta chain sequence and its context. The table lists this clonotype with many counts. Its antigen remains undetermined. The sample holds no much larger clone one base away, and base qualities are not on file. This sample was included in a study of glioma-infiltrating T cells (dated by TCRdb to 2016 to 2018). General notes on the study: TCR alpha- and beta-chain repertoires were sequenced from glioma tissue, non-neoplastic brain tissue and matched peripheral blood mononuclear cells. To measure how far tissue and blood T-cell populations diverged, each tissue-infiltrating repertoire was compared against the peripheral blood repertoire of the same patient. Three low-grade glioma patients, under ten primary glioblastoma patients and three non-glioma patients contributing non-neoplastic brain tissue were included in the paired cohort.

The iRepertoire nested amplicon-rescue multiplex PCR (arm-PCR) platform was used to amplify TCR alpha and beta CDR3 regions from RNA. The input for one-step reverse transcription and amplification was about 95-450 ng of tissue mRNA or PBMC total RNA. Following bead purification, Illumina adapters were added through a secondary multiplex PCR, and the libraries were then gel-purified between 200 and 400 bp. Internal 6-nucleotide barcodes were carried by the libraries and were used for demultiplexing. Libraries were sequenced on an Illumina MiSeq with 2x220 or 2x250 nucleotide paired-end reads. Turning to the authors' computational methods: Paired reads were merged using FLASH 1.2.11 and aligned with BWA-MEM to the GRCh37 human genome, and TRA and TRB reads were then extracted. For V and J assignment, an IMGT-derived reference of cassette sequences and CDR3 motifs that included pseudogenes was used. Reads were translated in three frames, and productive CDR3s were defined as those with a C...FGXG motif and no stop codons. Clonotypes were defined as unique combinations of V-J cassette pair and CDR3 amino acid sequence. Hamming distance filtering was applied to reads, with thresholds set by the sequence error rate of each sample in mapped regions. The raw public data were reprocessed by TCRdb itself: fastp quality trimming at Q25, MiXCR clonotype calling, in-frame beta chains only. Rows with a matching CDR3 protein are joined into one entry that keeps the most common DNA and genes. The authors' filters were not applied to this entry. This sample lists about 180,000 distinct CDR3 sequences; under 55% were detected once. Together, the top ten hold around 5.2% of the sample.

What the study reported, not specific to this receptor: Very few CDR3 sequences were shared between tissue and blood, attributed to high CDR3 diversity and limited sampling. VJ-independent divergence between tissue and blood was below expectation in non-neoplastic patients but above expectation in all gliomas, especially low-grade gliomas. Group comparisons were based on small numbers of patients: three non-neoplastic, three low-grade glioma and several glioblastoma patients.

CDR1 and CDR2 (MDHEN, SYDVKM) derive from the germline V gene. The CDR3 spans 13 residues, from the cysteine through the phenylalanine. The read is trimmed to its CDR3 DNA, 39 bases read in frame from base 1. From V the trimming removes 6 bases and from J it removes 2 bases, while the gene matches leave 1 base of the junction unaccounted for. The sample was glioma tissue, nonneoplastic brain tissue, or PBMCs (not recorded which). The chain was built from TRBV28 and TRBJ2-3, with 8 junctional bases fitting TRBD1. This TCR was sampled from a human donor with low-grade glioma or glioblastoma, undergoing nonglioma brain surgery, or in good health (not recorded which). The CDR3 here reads CASRDRVTDTQYF. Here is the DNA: TGTGCCAGCAGGGACAGGGTCACAGATACGCAGTATTTT.